Listed here are 4 T cell receptor beta chains from one sample, sequenced in a study of OX40 agonist ivuxolimab in advanced cancers. The method was immunoSEQ multiplex PCR; TCRdb's version includes in-frame clones alone and lacks a portion of them. The repertoire holds under 100,000 clones, with around 92% as singletons. This specimen consisted of CD4+ or CD8+ T cells sorted from blood, obtained in a trial of the OX40 agonist ivuxolimab. Receptors originate from an adult with an advanced solid tumor such as melanoma, head and neck, liver or kidney cancer.

The chain employs TRBV19 and TRBJ2-7; 8 bases are a match to TRBD2. Trimming took 3 bases from V and 4 from J; bases not matched to a gene: 8. CDR1 is LNHDA and CDR2 is SQIVND in the germline V gene (reference sequence). The CDR3 consists of 15 residues. The CDR3 DNA reads as TGTGCCAGTAGTATCTCCCCTAGCGGGCTTTACGAGCAGTACTTC. Amino acid sequence: CASSISPSGLYEQYF.

V is TRBV28 and J is TRBJ2-5; D uncertain. Matching the DNA end better, TRBJ2-7 makes the J call doubtful. CDR3 size: 12 residues. CDR1 is MDHEN, CDR2 SYDVKM, per germline. Written as DNA, the CDR3 is TGTGCCAGCAGTTTATGGAGGAGCGAGCAGTACTTC. It specifies CASSLWRSEQYF.

The rearrangement links TRBV7-2 to TRBJ1-2, with D possibly being TRBD1 (6 bases). V lost 5 bases, J lost 0 bases, and 10 bases lay in between. From germline, CDR1 is SGHTA and CDR2 FQGNSA. The CDR3 totals 14 residues. The CDR3 sequence: CASSPGAANYGYTF. CDR3 coding DNA: TGTGCCAGCAGCCCAGGGGCAGCTAACTATGGCTACACCTTC.

V usage is TRBV30 and J usage is TRBJ2-5; TRBD2 aligns across 9 bases. The ends lost 1 base at V and 14 bases at J; junction bases unmatched: 5. Germline V CDR1 and CDR2: GTSNPN, SVGIG (reference sequence). There are 11 residues in the CDR3. CDR3 loop: CAWSEAGGSYF. The CDR3 coding sequence is TGTGCCTGGAGTGAGGCGGGAGGGTCCTACTTC.